This T cell receptor (beta chain) came from a study of cytomegalovirus exposure and HLA in healthy donors. Study-wide points: Confirmation was obtained in vitro that a few CMV-associated chains are specific for CMV antigens. It was assumed in the presence/absence analyses that sequencing depth was roughly uniform across donors.

V was trimmed by 5 bases and J by 6 bases, leaving 15 bases between them. Germline CDR1 reads PRHDT; CDR2 reads FYEKMQ (reference sequence). This CDR3 spans 14 amino acids. The PCR contained 60 Vbeta and 13 Jbeta primers. The assay was immunoSEQ multiplex PCR, and TCRdb's table has in-frame clones only and misses some. The table shows fewer than 200,000 clones, with roughly nine tenths occurring only once. Worth noting for this clone: What it binds is unknown.

This TCR came from a girl under three years old in good health and CMV-seronegative. What was sequenced was PBMCs. The rearrangement joins TRBV13 to TRBJ2-3, with D possibly TRBD2 on 6 matching bases. The CDR3 loop reads CASSPGLPQDTQYF. The CDR3 DNA is TGTGCCAGCAGCCCCGGACTACCGCAGGATACGCAGTATTTT. The full variable domain, completed using reference TRBV13 and TRBJ2-3, is AAGVIQSPRHLIKEKRETATLKCYPIPRHDTVYWYQQGPGQDPQFLISFYEKMQSDKGSIPDRFSAQQFSDYHSELNMSSLELGDSALYFCASSPGLPQDTQYFGPGTRLTVL.